The present TCR beta chain was sequenced within a study of OX40 agonist ivuxolimab in advanced cancers. Looking at the study overall: Cancers in dose escalation were hepatocellular, melanoma, renal cell and head and neck.

The study, taken as a whole, reports: The average count of expanded clones was higher among CD8+ T cells than among CD4+. With doses of 0.1 to 3.0 mg/kg, CD4+ and CD8+ blood T cells had undergone clonal expansion by week 6.

TCRdb keeps only in-frame clones here, not all; method: immunoSEQ multiplex PCR. This sample has roughly 75,000 clones, with around four fifths found just once. This clone showed up just once. Its matching antigen is unknown. V was shortened by 3 bases and J by 7 bases, with 4 bases between the two germline ends. The CDR3 length is 11 residues. CDR1 SGHNT and CDR2 YYREEE come from the germline V gene (reference sequence). This TCR derives from an adult with an advanced solid tumor such as melanoma, head and neck, liver or kidney cancer. Sequencing used CD4+ or CD8+ T cells sorted from blood, obtained in a trial of the OX40 agonist ivuxolimab. The rearrangement joins TRBV5-4 to TRBJ2-2; D unclear. The CDR3 bases are TGTGCCAGCAGCTCCGTCGGGGAGCTGTTTTTT. This codes for CASSSVGELFF.